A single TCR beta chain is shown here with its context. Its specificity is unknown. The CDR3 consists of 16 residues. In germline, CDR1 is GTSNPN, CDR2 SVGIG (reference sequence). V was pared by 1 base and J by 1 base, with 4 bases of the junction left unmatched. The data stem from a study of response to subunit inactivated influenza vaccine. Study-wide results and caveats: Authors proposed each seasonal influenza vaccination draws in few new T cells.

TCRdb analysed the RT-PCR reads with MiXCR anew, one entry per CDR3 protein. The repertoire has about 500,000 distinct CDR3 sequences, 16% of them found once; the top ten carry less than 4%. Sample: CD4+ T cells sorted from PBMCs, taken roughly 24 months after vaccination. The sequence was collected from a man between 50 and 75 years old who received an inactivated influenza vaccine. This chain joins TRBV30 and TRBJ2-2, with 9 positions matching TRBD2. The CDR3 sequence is CAWSDKAGGNTGELFF. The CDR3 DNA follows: TGTGCCTGGAGTGACAAAGCGGGAGGGAACACCGGGGAGCTGTTTTTT.